Following are 26 T cell receptor beta chains from one sample sequenced in a study of Ad26.COV2.S vaccination and SARS-CoV-2 variants. The treatment was: around 19 received Ad26.COV2.S at low or high dose, single or two shots; a few received placebo; per-sample allocation not given. The samples were gathered on day 63 after the first injection of vaccine or placebo. Sequencing was performed with immunoSEQ multiplex PCR; in TCRdb, only in-frame clones are kept and a portion is missing. The top ten clones hold more than 10% of a sample with a few hundred thousand clones, approximately 90% of them seen once. This specimen was peripheral blood, taken in a trial of Ad26.COV2.S vaccine versus placebo. These receptors were taken from a person aged 18-65 years who received the Ad26.COV2.S COVID-19 vaccine or a placebo.

This clone was counted a single time. The chain has TRBV7-9 and TRBJ1-1; 7 nucleotides align to TRBD1. J gave up 11 bases and V 2 bases, and 8 bases lay outside the gene matches. Germline CDR1 reads SEHNR; CDR2 reads FQNEAQ (reference sequence). The CDR3 is made up of 13 amino acids. CDR3 sequence: CASSLNRGGVAFF. Here the CDR3 DNA reads TGTGCCAGCAGCTTAAACAGGGGCGGGGTGGCTTTCTTT.

With respect to this clone: A read error may produce the germline difference seen at one junction end. This chain links TRBV7-7 with TRBJ2-6, with TRBD1 as a possible D gene (6 bases). Looked up from germline, CDR1 is SSHAT and CDR2 is FNYEAQ (reference sequence). The CDR3 has 17 residues. This CDR3 is CASSLGTPNSGANVLTF. The CDR3 DNA is TGTGCTAGCAGCTTAGGGACACCCAACTCTGGGGCCAACGTCCTGACTTTC.

The CDR3 nucleotides are TGTGCCAGTAGTGTGATGACTTTTTACAATGAGCAGTTCTTC. This encodes CASSVMTFYNEQFF. This chain joins TRBV19 and TRBJ2-1; D remains ambiguous. V dropped 5 bases and J dropped 4 bases, with 12 bases sitting between them. Per the germline V gene, CDR1 is LNHDA and CDR2 is SQIVND (reference sequence). The CDR3 has 14 amino acids. Variable domain in full (rest from reference TRBV19 and TRBJ2-1): DGGITQSPKYLFRKEGQNVTLSCEQNLNHDAMYWYRQDPGQGLRLIYYSQIVNDFQKGDIAEGYSVSREKKESFPLTVTSAQKNPTAFYLCASSVMTFYNEQFFGPGTRLTVL.

This clone has only a few counts. The V gene is TRBV5-4, the J gene TRBJ2-1, with 7 positions matching TRBD2. This CDR3 comprises 16 residues. The V segment lost 0 bases and the J segment 6 bases; nucleotides outside the gene matches: 9. Germline V gene data show CDR1 as SGHNT and CDR2 as YYREEE (reference sequence). Here the CDR3 reads CASSLGSSGNINEQFF. The CDR3 bases are TGTGCCAGCAGCTTGGGGTCCAGCGGGAATATCAATGAGCAGTTCTTC.

The J gene is TRBJ2-1, the V gene TRBV15, with D unclear. V dropped 5 bases and J dropped 1 base, with 9 bases sitting between them. Germline V CDR1 and CDR2: LNHNV, YYDKDF (reference sequence). This CDR3 contains 14 residues. The CDR3 DNA sequence: TGTGCCACCAGCCCCCTATATTCCTACAATGAGCAGTTCTTC. Protein product: CATSPLYSYNEQFF.

The rearrangement joins TRBV24-1 to TRBJ2-1; 10 nucleotides line up with TRBD2. The germline CDR1 and CDR2 sequences are KGHDR and SFDVKD. V lost 4 bases and J lost 2; bases outside the gene matches: 10. This CDR3 has 18 residues. Written as DNA, the CDR3 is TGTGCCACCAGTGACCCCAATCCTAGCGGGAGCACCTACAATGAGCAGTTCTTC. It specifies CATSDPNPSGSTYNEQFF.

V is TRBV21-1 and J is TRBJ2-7; no DNA check was done on the table's D call, TRBD2. TRBV21-1 is tagged as a pseudogene. This CDR3 region has 15 residues. DNA of the CDR3: TGTGCCAGCAGCGACACTAGCGGGAGGTCCTACGAGCAGTACTTC. This gives the protein CASSDTSGRSYEQYF.

This chain joins TRBV28 and TRBJ2-1; 13 positions match TRBD2. CDR3 length: 15 amino acids. Germline V CDR1 and CDR2: MDHEN, SYDVKM. The J segment lost 6 bases and the V segment lost 2 bases, leaving 1 base of the junction unmatched. This CDR3 reads CASSLGLAGANEQFF. In DNA form, the CDR3 reads TGTGCCAGCAGTTTAGGACTAGCGGGAGCCAATGAGCAGTTCTTC.

The gene calls are TRBV6-5 and TRBJ2-2; 7 bases match TRBD2. Germline-derived CDR1 and CDR2 are MNHEY and SVGAGI. Trimming at V came to 7 bases and at J to 2 bases, leaving 4 bases not matched to a gene. The CDR3 contains 14 residues. CDR3 region: CASKAGANTGELFF. In DNA, the CDR3 is TGTGCCAGCAAGGCGGGAGCAAACACCGGGGAGCTGTTTTTT.

The genes are TRBV15 and TRBJ1-4; 9 nucleotides match TRBD1. The CDR3 sequence is 17 residues long. The V gene end was trimmed by 1 base and the J gene end by 1 base; junction bases not matched to a gene: 4. Germline V gene sequence: CDR1 LNHNV, CDR2 YYDKDF (reference sequence). The CDR3 region is CATSRAWGQGTNEKLFF. Written as DNA, the CDR3 is TGTGCCACCAGCAGAGCATGGGGACAGGGAACTAATGAAAAACTGTTTTTT. The full variable domain, in which reference TRBV15 and TRBJ1-4 provide the parts outside the CDR3, is DAMVIQNPRYQVTQFGKPVTLSCSQTLNHNVMYWYQQKSSQAPKLLFHYYDKDFNNEADTPDNFQSRRPNTSFCFLDIRSPGLGDTAMYLCATSRAWGQGTNEKLFFGSGTQLSVL.

This chain's CDR3 is CASEESSGVGTQYF. The CDR3 bases are TGTGCCAGCGAGGAGAGCAGTGGGGTCGGTACGCAGTATTTT. J is TRBJ2-3 and V is TRBV7-3; D is uncertain. Trimming removed 8 bases at V and 8 bases at J, with 20 bases between. The CDR3 has 14 amino acids. CDR1 and CDR2 (germline): SGHTA, FQGTGA.

Comments on this clone: The sample holds other DNA sequences that translate to the same CDR3. The CDR3 reads CASSQDRVYEQYF. CDR3 DNA: TGCGCCAGCAGCCAAGATCGAGTTTACGAGCAGTACTTC. V and J are TRBV4-3 and TRBJ2-7; the D is unclear. This CDR3 is built from 13 residues. V was shortened by 0 bases and J by 4 bases, with 7 bases between the two germline ends. Germline CDR1 LGHNA, CDR2 YSLEER.

The V gene is TRBV5-5, the J gene TRBJ1-1; maybe TRBD1 (5 bases). V was clipped by 4 bases and J by 6 bases, with 13 bases between them. Germline CDR1 is SGHKS and CDR2 is YYEKEE (reference sequence). CDR3 length: 13 residues. The CDR3 DNA is TGTGCCAGCAGCCCCACGGGGGTATCTGAAGCTTTCTTT. This gives the protein CASSPTGVSEAFF.

The genes are TRBV28 and TRBJ1-4, with D possibly matching TRBD1 (5 bases). Germline values: CDR1 MDHEN, CDR2 SYDVKM. Trimming stripped 5 bases from V and 0 bases from J, with 10 bases between. The CDR3 runs 15 residues. The CDR3 DNA is TGTGCCAGCAGTATGTCGGGGCCAACTAATGAAAAACTGTTTTTT. The encoded protein is CASSMSGPTNEKLFF.

The chain joins TRBV11-2 to TRBJ1-6; D possibly corresponds to TRBD1 (5 bases). With 1 base removed from V and 9 bases from J, the gap between germline ends came to 13 bases. Per the germline V gene, CDR1 is SGHAT and CDR2 is FQNNGV. This CDR3 comprises 15 residues. CDR3 in amino acids: CASSLGRDPLSPLHF. For the CDR3, the DNA is TGTGCCAGCAGCTTAGGGAGGGACCCCCTTTCACCCCTCCACTTT.

The chain employs TRBV7-9 and TRBJ2-1; D is possibly TRBD2 (5 bases). Per germline, CDR1 SEHNR and CDR2 FQNEAQ (reference sequence). The CDR3 covers 15 residues. V was cut by 6 bases and J by 0 bases, with 12 bases left in between. CDR3 nucleotides: TGTGCCAGCAGGGGTTTAGGGAGCTCCTACAATGAGCAGTTCTTC. Translating it yields CASRGLGSSYNEQFF.

The chain is built from TRBV4-1 and TRBJ1-1; D is perhaps TRBD1 (6 bases). V was trimmed by 1 base and J by 1 base, leaving 13 bases between them. Germline V lookup: CDR1 MGHRA, CDR2 YSYEKL. This CDR3 has 16 amino acids. CDR3 bases: TGCGCCAGCAGCCAAGGGCCAGGGGAGAGGAACACTGAAGCTTTCTTT. Protein: CASSQGPGERNTEAFF.

The V gene is TRBV2, the J gene TRBJ2-5, with 9 bases identical to TRBD1. Germline CDR1 reads SNHLY; CDR2 reads FYNNEI. Losses at the gene ends were 1 base for V and 2 bases for J; bases not matched to a gene: 2. The CDR3 spans 15 residues. The CDR3 here is CASSEGGTGQETQYF. For the CDR3, the DNA is TGTGCCAGCAGTGAAGGGGGGACAGGGCAAGAGACCCAGTACTTC.

The rearrangement joins TRBV6-4 to TRBJ1-1; D remains ambiguous. Between the trimmed V and J ends, which lost 4 bases and 2 bases, there was a span of 11 bases. The CDR3 extends over 14 amino acids. Looked up from germline, CDR1 is MRHNA and CDR2 is SNTAGT. DNA of the CDR3: TGTGCCAGCAGTGTTGGTGGACCAAACACTGAAGCTTTCTTT. It specifies CASSVGGPNTEAFF.

In this sample, this clone turned up a few times. CDR3 in DNA: TGTGCCAGCAGCTTAGTACAGAGATACACTGAAGCTTTCTTT. This translates into CASSLVQRYTEAFF. The rearrangement joins TRBV11-2 to TRBJ1-1, with unresolved D. With 1 base removed from V and 3 bases from J, the gap between germline ends came to 9 bases. Germline CDR1 reads SGHAT; CDR2 reads FQNNGV. The CDR3 spans 14 residues. Full variable domain (outside the CDR3, taken from reference TRBV11-2 and TRBJ1-1): EAGVAQSPRYKIIEKRQSVAFWCNPISGHATLYWYQQILGQGPKLLIQFQNNGVVDDSQLPKDRFSAERLKGVDSTLKIQPAKLEDSAVYLCASSLVQRYTEAFFGQGTRLTVV.

In DNA form, the CDR3 reads TGTGCCAGCAGTCCATCGGGACAGGCCAGTAACTATGGCTACACCTTC. This codes for CASSPSGQASNYGYTF. The V gene is TRBV28, the J gene TRBJ1-2, with 8 bases matching TRBD1. The CDR3 length is 16 residues. V lost 5 bases and J lost 1; bases outside the gene matches: 9. Germline lookup yields CDR1 MDHEN and CDR2 SYDVKM.

This sequence joins TRBV27 and TRBJ1-5; TRBD1 is a possible D gene (5 bases). This CDR3 is built from 13 residues. Between the trimmed V and J ends, which lost 8 bases and 5 bases, there was a span of 13 bases. The germline gives CDR1 MNHEY, CDR2 SMNVEV (reference sequence). CDR3 nucleotide sequence: TGTGCCAGCTCTGACAGACGATATCAGCCCCAGCATTTT. Residues: CASSDRRYQPQHF.

The chain uses TRBV5-1 and TRBJ1-5; the match to TRBD1 covers 8 bases. V was pared by 1 base and J by 7 bases, with 7 bases of the junction left unmatched. The germline V gene has CDR1 SGHRS and CDR2 YFSETQ. The CDR3 has 15 amino acids. CDR3 in amino acids: CASSLSGQGEQPQHF. In DNA form, the CDR3 reads TGCGCCAGCAGCTTGTCTGGACAGGGAGAACAGCCCCAGCATTTT.

This chain connects TRBV19 to TRBJ1-5; D gene unclear. The length of the CDR3 is 17 residues. The V end was cut by 10 bases, the J end by 3 bases, with 25 bases between. The germline V gene encodes CDR1 LNHDA and CDR2 SQIVND (reference sequence). The CDR3 DNA is TGTGCCACAAAACCCGATGGTGTGGCTGGGGTCAATCAGCCCCAGCATTTT. It yields the protein CATKPDGVAGVNQPQHF.

The gene calls are TRBV7-9 and TRBJ1-2; no reliable D call. Germline CDR1 is SEHNR and CDR2 is FQNEAQ (reference sequence). The germline V and J ends were trimmed by 7 bases and 1 base, with 16 bases remaining between them. CDR3 length: 15 amino acids. CDR3 amino acids: CASTTLNSFNYGYTF. The CDR3 DNA reads as TGTGCCAGCACCACCTTAAACAGCTTTAACTATGGCTACACCTTC.

The chain links TRBV7-9 to TRBJ2-1; 10 nucleotides align to TRBD2. CDR1 and CDR2 from the germline V gene are SEHNR and FQNEAQ (reference sequence). The CDR3 has 17 amino acids. V gave up 4 bases and J gave up 2 bases; unmatched junction bases: 8. Here the CDR3 DNA reads TGTGCCAGCAGCTCCGAGTTCCTAGCGGGAGCCTACAATGAGCAGTTCTTC. Translated, it gives CASSSEFLAGAYNEQFF.